This TCR beta chain originates from a study of shared clonotypes between healthy human individuals. Authors' methods: Junction-only sequences without quality scores were provided by ImmunoSEQ, so filtering was different. The data were produced by immunoSEQ multiplex PCR, yet TCRdb's version contains in-frame clones alone and is incomplete. The V and J calls and clone size were taken over from that table, and D and trimming were inferred from the DNA. The sample yields roughly 2,000,000 clones, approximately 94% seen once. The naive CD8 subset, CD45RO-negative cells positively selected for CCR7, excluded terminally differentiated effector memory CD45RA+ cells. V was shortened by 4 bases and J by 2 bases, with 17 bases between the two germline ends. Germline V CDR1 and CDR2: LGHNA, YSLEER. There are 16 residues in the CDR3.

The origin of this receptor is a man younger than 35 in good health. This rearrangement joins TRBV4-3 to TRBJ1-1; D is uncertain. The sample was naive CD8+ T cells sorted from blood. This CDR3 is CASSPTPGSLNTEAFF. The CDR3 region has the DNA TGCGCCAGCAGCCCGACCCCCGGGTCCCTAAACACTGAAGCTTTCTTT.